The 19 T cell receptor beta chains presented below share a single source sample, sequenced in a study of early T cells in non-severe SARS-CoV-2 infection. MiXCR was run by TCRdb on the 5' RACE reads, yielding one entry per CDR3 protein. Of roughly 57,000 distinct CDR3 sequences in the sample, about 13% were seen once. The specimen comprised whole blood, sampled at baseline. These receptors originate from an adult who was a healthcare worker with PCR-confirmed SARS-CoV-2 infection or an uninfected control (not recorded which).

The chain uses TRBV5-5 and TRBJ2-2; possibly TRBD1 or TRBD2 for D (6 bases each). Germline V CDR1 and CDR2: SGHKS, YYEKEE (reference sequence). CDR3 size: 16 residues. Trimming removed 5 bases from V and 1 base from J, with 15 bases in between. CDR3 loop: CASREGQTLNTGELFF. CDR3 DNA: TGTGCCAGCAGGGAGGGACAAACGTTGAACACCGGGGAGCTGTTTTTT.

The CDR3 spells CSAFIGVGVDYGYTF. In nucleotides, the CDR3 is TGCAGTGCCTTTATAGGGGTAGGGGTAGACTATGGCTACACCTTC. The chain uses TRBV20-1 and TRBJ1-2; tentative D call: TRBD1 (5 bases). This CDR3 is 15 amino acids long. Trimming pared 6 bases from V and 3 bases from J, leaving 20 bases between. Germline V gene lookup returns CDR1 DFQATT and CDR2 SNEGSKA (reference sequence).

This clonotype was observed a handful of times. DNA of the CDR3: TGTGCCAGCAGCCAACTGCGGGAGGGCCCCCAGCAGTACTTC. It specifies CASSQLREGPQQYF. J is TRBJ2-7 and V is TRBV3-2; the table gives TRBD2 as D, unverified against the DNA. TRBV3-2 represents a pseudogene. This CDR3 contains 14 residues.

This clonotype was counted only a few times. This chain connects TRBV28 to TRBJ2-3; 10 nucleotides line up with TRBD1. This CDR3 has 15 residues. CDR1 is MDHEN, CDR2 SYDVKM, per germline. The trim removed 7 bases at V and 6 bases at J, leaving 10 bases unmatched. In nucleotides, the CDR3 is TGTGCCAGCACCTATGGGACAGGGGACGGGGATACGCAGTATTTT. Protein product: CASTYGTGDGDTQYF.

The rearrangement joins TRBV20-1 to TRBJ2-5, with D perhaps matching TRBD2 (6 bases). V was clipped by 5 bases and J by 1 base, with 11 bases between them. Germline V lookup: CDR1 DFQATT, CDR2 SNEGSKA (reference sequence). The length of the CDR3 is 13 residues. CDR3 sequence (DNA): TGCAGTGCTGAACCTAGCGTCCAAGAGACCCAGTACTTC. As protein: CSAEPSVQETQYF.

This rearrangement joins TRBV28 to TRBJ2-1; D not resolved. The CDR3 sequence is 14 residues long. Trimming took off 10 bases at V and 2 bases at J, with 15 bases between the two ends. Germline-derived CDR1 and CDR2 are MDHEN and SYDVKM. This CDR3 is CATNRGGAYNEQFF. CDR3 bases: TGTGCCACCAACCGTGGTGGGGCCTACAATGAGCAGTTCTTC.

The chain recombines TRBV7-9 with TRBJ2-7, with 7 bases that match TRBD1. The CDR3 runs to 14 residues. Germline CDR1 SEHNR, CDR2 FQNEAQ (reference sequence). Trimming took 4 bases from V and 2 from J; bases not matched to a gene: 5. CDR3 region: CASSSGTAAYEQYF. CDR3 bases: TGTGCCAGCAGCTCCGGGACAGCCGCCTACGAGCAGTACTTC.

This chain uses TRBV9 with TRBJ2-7; D possibly corresponds to TRBD2 (6 bases). The germline V gene has CDR1 SGDLS and CDR2 YYNGEE. The V end was cut by 3 bases, the J end by 4 bases, with 14 bases between. The CDR3 contains 14 residues. In DNA, the CDR3 is TGTGCCAGCAGCGCGGGACTGGGAACTTACGAGCAGTACTTC. Encoded protein: CASSAGLGTYEQYF.

This clonotype occurred many times. The J gene is TRBJ2-1, the V gene TRBV9; 10 nucleotides match TRBD2. The V and J ends lost 0 bases and 7 bases, in that order; junction bases with no gene match: 4. Germline CDR1 is SGDLS and CDR2 is YYNGEE. There are 15 residues in the CDR3. The CDR3 reads CASSVDASGSNEQFF. CDR3 nucleotide sequence: TGTGCCAGCAGCGTAGACGCTAGCGGGAGTAATGAGCAGTTCTTC. Looking up the rest from reference TRBV9 and TRBJ2-1 gives the full variable domain: DSGVTQTPKHLITATGQRVTLRCSPRSGDLSVYWYQQSLDQGLQFLIQYYNGEERAKGNILERFSAQQFPDLHSELNLSSLELGDSALYFCASSVDASGSNEQFFGPGTRLTVL.

The chain recombines TRBV11-2 with TRBJ2-1, with D unclear. The germline V gene has CDR1 SGHAT and CDR2 FQNNGV. V lost 1 base and J 0 bases, leaving 13 bases between the germline ends. CDR3 length: 17 amino acids. The CDR3 reads CASSLVPPYSSYNEQFF. As DNA, the CDR3 is TGTGCCAGCAGCTTAGTCCCGCCGTACAGCTCCTACAATGAGCAGTTCTTC.

V is TRBV29-1 and J is TRBJ1-1, with D tentatively TRBD1 (6 bases). Trimming took off 4 bases at V and 10 bases at J, with 16 bases between the two ends. The germline V gene has CDR1 SQVTM and CDR2 ANQGSEA. The CDR3 totals 12 residues. DNA for the CDR3: TGCAGCGTTGCAGGTGGCATAGGGGGAGCTTTCTTT. It codes for CSVAGGIGGAFF.

This clonotype was recorded a few times. This chain's CDR3 is CASSPPSGYEQYF. CDR3 nucleotide sequence: TGTGCCAGCTCACCACCTTCAGGATACGAGCAGTACTTC. V is TRBV18 and J is TRBJ2-7; D unclear. CDR3 length: 13 residues. V was cut by 0 bases and J by 4 bases, with 7 bases left in between. Germline-derived CDR1 and CDR2 are KGHSH and LQKENI.

The genes are TRBV6-6 and TRBJ1-4; no clear D. Germline loops: CDR1 MNHNY, CDR2 SVGAGI (reference sequence). Trimming pared 2 bases from V and 0 bases from J, leaving 7 bases between. The CDR3 is 15 residues long. CDR3 region: CASSYGGSTNEKLFF. CDR3 nucleotide sequence: TGTGCCAGCAGTTACGGCGGCTCAACTAATGAAAAACTGTTTTTT.

V is TRBV20-1 and J is TRBJ2-1; the match to TRBD2 covers 10 bases. V trimming: 5 bases; J trimming: 4 bases; junction bases outside the gene matches: 5. Germline V gene sequence: CDR1 DFQATT, CDR2 SNEGSKA (reference sequence). The CDR3 has 14 residues. The DNA for the CDR3 is TGCAGTGCTGTTAGCGGGGGGCCTTACAATGAGCAGTTCTTC. This encodes CSAVSGGPYNEQFF.

This clonotype was counted a few times. In DNA, the CDR3 is TGTGCCAGCAGTCGCGCCGGGACGGCTACTACCCAGCATTTT. This sequence encodes CASSRAGTATTQHF. J is TRBJ1-5 and V is TRBV28, with D possibly matching TRBD1 (5 bases). Trimming cost V 5 bases and J 11 bases, with 19 bases left between them. Germline CDR1 is MDHEN and CDR2 is SYDVKM. This CDR3 comprises 14 residues.

This clonotype was counted between two and nine times. The chain employs TRBV9 and TRBJ1-2, with D maybe TRBD1 (5 bases). This CDR3 is 14 amino acids long. Germline V gene data show CDR1 as SGDLS and CDR2 as YYNGEE. Trimming shortened V by 0 bases and J by 4 bases, and 10 bases separated the two germline ends. This CDR3 is CASSVVPGPYGYTF. The CDR3 coding sequence is TGTGCCAGCAGCGTAGTGCCAGGGCCCTATGGCTACACCTTC.

This clonotype appeared many times. A read error may account for a junction end that differs from germline. This chain connects TRBV5-5 to TRBJ2-5, with D perhaps given as TRBD1 or TRBD2 (5 bases each). This CDR3 has 15 amino acids. CDR1 and CDR2 (germline): SGHKS, YYEKEE (reference sequence). CDR3 region: CASSLRGADQETQYF. The DNA of the CDR3 is TGTGCCAGCAGCTTGAGGGGAGCGGACCAGGAGACCCAGTACTTC.

This clonotype has a single count. The J gene is TRBJ1-1, the V gene TRBV12-5; the D gene is possibly TRBD1 (6 bases). V lost 6 bases, J lost 11 bases, and 19 bases lay in between. Germline-derived CDR1 and CDR2 are LGHNT and FRNRAP. This CDR3 contains 13 residues. The CDR3, as DNA: TGTGCTAGTGGGTACCAACACAGGGTAACCGCTTTCTTT. Protein product: CASGYQHRVTAFF.

This clonotype came up a few times. The chain has TRBV28 and TRBJ2-7; 8 bases agree with TRBD1. V shed 5 bases and J 3 bases; nucleotides not matched to a gene: 9. CDR3 length: 15 residues. Germline assignment: CDR1 MDHEN and CDR2 SYDVKM. In DNA form, the CDR3 reads TGTGCCAGCAGTCCCCCGGACAGGGTCTACTACGAGCAGTACTTC. Translation gives CASSPPDRVYYEQYF. The full variable domain, completed using reference TRBV28 and TRBJ2-7, is DVKVTQSSRYLVKRTGEKVFLECVQDMDHENMFWYRQDPGLGLRLIYFSYDVKMKEKGDIPEGYSVSREKKERFSLILESASTNQTSMYLCASSPPDRVYYEQYFGPGTRLTVT.